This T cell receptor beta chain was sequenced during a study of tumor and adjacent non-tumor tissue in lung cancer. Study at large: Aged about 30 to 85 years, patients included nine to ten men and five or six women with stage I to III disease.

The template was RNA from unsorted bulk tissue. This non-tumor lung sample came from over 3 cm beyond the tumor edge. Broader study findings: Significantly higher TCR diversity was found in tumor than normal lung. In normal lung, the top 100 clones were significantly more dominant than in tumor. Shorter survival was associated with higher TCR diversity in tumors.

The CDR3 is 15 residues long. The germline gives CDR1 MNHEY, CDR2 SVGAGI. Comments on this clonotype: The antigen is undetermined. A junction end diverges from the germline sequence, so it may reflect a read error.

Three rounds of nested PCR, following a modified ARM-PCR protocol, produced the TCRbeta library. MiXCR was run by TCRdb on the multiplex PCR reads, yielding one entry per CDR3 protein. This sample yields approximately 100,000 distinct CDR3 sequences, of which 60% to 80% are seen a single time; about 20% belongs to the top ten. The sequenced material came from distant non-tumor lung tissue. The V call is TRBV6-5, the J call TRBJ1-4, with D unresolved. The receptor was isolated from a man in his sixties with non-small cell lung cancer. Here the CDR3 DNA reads TGTGCCAGCAGTTACAGGCTACCAACTAATGAAAGACTGTTTTTT. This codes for CASSYRLPTNERLFF.